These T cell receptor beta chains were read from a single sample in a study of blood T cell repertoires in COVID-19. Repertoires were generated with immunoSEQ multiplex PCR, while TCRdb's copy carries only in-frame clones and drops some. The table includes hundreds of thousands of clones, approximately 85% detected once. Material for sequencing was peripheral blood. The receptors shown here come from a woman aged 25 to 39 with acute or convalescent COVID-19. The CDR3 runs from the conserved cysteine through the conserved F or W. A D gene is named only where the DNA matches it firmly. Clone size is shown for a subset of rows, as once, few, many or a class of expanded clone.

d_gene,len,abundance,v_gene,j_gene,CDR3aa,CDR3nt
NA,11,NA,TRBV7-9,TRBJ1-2,CASSFQDGYTF,TGTGCCAGCAGCTTTCAGGATGGCTACACCTTC
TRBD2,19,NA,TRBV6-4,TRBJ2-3,CASSDPGRAGGSSTDTQYF,TGTGCCAGCAGTGACCCCGGGAGGGCGGGAGGGTCAAGCACAGATACGCAGTATTTT
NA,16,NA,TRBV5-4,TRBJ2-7,CASSKTGGLSSYEQYF,TGTGCCAGCAGCAAAACCGGGGGTCTATCTTCCTACGAGCAGTACTTC
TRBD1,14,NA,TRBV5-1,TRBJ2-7,CASSFRDRGSEQYF,TGCGCCAGCAGTTTTCGGGACAGGGGGTCCGAGCAGTACTTC
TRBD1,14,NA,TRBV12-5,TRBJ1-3,CASGPRDSGNTIYF,TGTGCTAGTGGTCCAAGGGACAGCGGAAACACCATATATTTT
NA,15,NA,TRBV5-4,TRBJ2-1,CASSLEVAKANEQFF,TGTGCCAGCAGCTTGGAGGTAGCTAAGGCCAATGAGCAGTTCTTC
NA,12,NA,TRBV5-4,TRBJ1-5,CASSLAGQPQHF,TGTGCCAGCAGCTTGGCGGGTCAGCCCCAGCATTTT
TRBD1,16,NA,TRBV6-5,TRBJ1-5,CASSYSGQGARQPQHF,TGTGCCAGCAGTTACTCGGGACAGGGGGCCCGTCAGCCCCAGCATTTT
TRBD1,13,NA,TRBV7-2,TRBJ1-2,CASSSTGNYGYTF,TGTGCCAGCAGCTCGACAGGGAACTATGGCTACACCTTC
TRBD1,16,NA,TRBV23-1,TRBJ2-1,CASSHEGQVSYNEQFF,TGCGCCAGCAGTCACGAAGGACAGGTCTCCTACAATGAGCAGTTCTTC
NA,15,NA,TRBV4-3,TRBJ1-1,CASSQGSFMNTEAFF,TGCGCCAGCAGCCAAGGGAGTTTTATGAACACTGAAGCTTTCTTT
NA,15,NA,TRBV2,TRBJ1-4,CASSPLQGANEKLFF,TGTGCCAGCAGCCCACTACAGGGAGCGAATGAAAAACTGTTTTTT
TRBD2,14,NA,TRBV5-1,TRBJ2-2,CASSIGTSFGELFF,TGCGCCAGCAGCATCGGGACTAGCTTCGGGGAGCTGTTTTTT
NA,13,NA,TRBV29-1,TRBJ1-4,CSGQGFSNEKLFF,TGCAGCGGCCAGGGCTTCTCTAATGAAAAACTGTTTTTT
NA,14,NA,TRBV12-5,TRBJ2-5,CASSYMAAQETQYF,TGTGCTAGTTCGTACATGGCGGCCCAAGAGACCCAGTACTTC
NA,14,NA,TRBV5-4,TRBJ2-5,CASSLERGQETQYF,TGTGCCAGCAGCTTGGAACGGGGGCAAGAGACCCAGTACTTC
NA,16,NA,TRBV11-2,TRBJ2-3,CASKGSGRPSTDTQYF,TGTGCCAGCAAGGGTAGCGGAAGACCTAGCACAGATACGCAGTATTTT
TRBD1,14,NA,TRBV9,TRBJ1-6,CASSQEGASSPLHF,TGTGCCAGCAGCCAGGAGGGGGCGAGTTCACCCCTCCACTTT
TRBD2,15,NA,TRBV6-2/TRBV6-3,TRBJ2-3,CASSYGTSGTDTQYF,TGTGCCAGCAGTTACGGGACTAGCGGGACAGATACGCAGTATTTT
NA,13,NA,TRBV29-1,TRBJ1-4,CSVEKGGLGKLFF,TGCAGCGTTGAAAAGGGGGGGCTTGGAAAACTGTTTTTT
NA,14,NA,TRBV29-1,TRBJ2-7,CSVVREGTPYEQYF,TGCAGCGTTGTAAGAGAGGGTACTCCCTACGAGCAGTACTTC
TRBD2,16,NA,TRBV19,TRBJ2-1,CASSIQLAGARNEQFF,TGTGCCAGTAGTATACAACTAGCGGGAGCTAGAAATGAGCAGTTCTTC
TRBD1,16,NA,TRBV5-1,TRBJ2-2,CASSLEGQGRTGELFF,TGCGCCAGCAGCTTGGAAGGACAGGGTCGGACCGGGGAGCTGTTTTTT
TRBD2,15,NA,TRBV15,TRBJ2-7,CATSTLAGGPNEQYF,TGTGCCACCAGCACCCTAGCGGGAGGGCCAAACGAGCAGTACTTC
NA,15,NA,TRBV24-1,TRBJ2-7,CATSDLGSGQNRQYF,TGTGCCACCAGTGATTTGGGGTCAGGCCAGAATAGACAATACTTC
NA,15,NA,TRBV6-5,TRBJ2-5,CASSYSMADQETQYF,TGTGCCAGCAGTTACTCAATGGCGGACCAAGAGACCCAGTACTTC
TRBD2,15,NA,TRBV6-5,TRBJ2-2,CASSGLAGGTGELFF,TGTGCCAGCAGCGGACTAGCGGGAGGCACCGGGGAGCTGTTTTTT
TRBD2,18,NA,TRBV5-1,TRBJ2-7,CASSPEGHVTSGSSKQYF,TGCGCCAGCAGCCCGGAGGGTCATGTGACTAGCGGGAGTTCAAAGCAGTACTTC
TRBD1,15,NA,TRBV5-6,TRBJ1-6,CASSAGTVYNSPLHF,TGTGCCAGCAGCGCCGGGACAGTTTATAATTCACCCCTCCACTTT
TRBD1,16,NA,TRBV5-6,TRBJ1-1,CASSLWDRASVNEAFF,TGTGCCAGCAGCTTGTGGGACAGGGCGTCCGTGAATGAAGCTTTCTTT
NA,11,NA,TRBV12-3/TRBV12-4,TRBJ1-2,CASSQMYGYTF,TGTGCCAGCAGTCAGATGTATGGCTACACCTTC
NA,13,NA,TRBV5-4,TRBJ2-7,CASSLIQGHEQYF,TGTGCCAGCAGCCTAATACAGGGCCACGAGCAGTACTTC
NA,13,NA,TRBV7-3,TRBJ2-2,CASSTQRPGELFF,TGTGCCAGCAGCACCCAGCGTCCCGGGGAGCTGTTTTTT
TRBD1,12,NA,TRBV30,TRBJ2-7,CAGSGGGYEQYF,TGTGCCGGCTCAGGGGGCGGCTACGAGCAGTACTTC
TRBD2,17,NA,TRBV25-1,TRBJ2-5,CATMGRSLKAGRETQYF,TGTGCCACCATGGGGCGGTCATTAAAAGCGGGACGGGAGACCCAGTACTTC
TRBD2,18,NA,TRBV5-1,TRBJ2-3,CASSSSQYSGISTDTQYF,TGCGCCAGCAGCTCATCCCAATATAGCGGGATTAGCACAGATACGCAGTATTTT
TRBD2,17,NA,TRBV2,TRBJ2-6,CASRQLAGGSGANVLTF,TGTGCCAGCAGGCAACTAGCGGGAGGGTCTGGGGCCAACGTCCTGACTTTC
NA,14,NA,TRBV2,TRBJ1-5,CASSGGQKPQPQHF,TGTGCCAGCAGTGGAGGACAGAAACCTCAGCCCCAGCATTTT
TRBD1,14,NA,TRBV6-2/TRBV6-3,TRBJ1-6,CASSYADRNSPLHF,TGTGCCAGCAGTTACGCGGACAGGAATTCACCCCTCCACTTT
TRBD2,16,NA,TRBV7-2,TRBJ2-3,CASSPLAGRDPDTQYF,TGTGCCAGCAGCCCTCTAGCGGGGCGGGACCCAGATACGCAGTATTTT
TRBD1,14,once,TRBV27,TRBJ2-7,CASSSTGVFYEQYF,TGTGCCAGCAGTTCGACAGGGGTATTCTACGAGCAGTACTTC
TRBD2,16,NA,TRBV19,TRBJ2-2,CASSIPAGITTGELFF,TGTGCCAGTAGTATCCCAGCGGGGATAACCACCGGGGAGCTGTTTTTT
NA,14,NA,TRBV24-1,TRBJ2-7,CATSDRHGSYEQYF,TGTGCCACCAGTGATCGACACGGATCCTACGAGCAGTACTTC